This T cell receptor beta chain came from a study of beta chain features in type 1 diabetes. Study-wide context: Age, gender, cell numbers and subset yield matched between patients and controls. Researchers looked at some 110 million sorted cells across all samples.

The investigators reverse transcribed all of the isolated RNA, so they sequenced expressed TCRB transcripts. About 4 million reads was the average for naive, central memory and regulatory T cell samples. Produced via immunoSEQ multiplex PCR; TCRdb's table is partial and in-frame only. Of under 350,000 clones listed, around an eighth are singletons. Study-wide findings and caveats: A closer apparent resemblance between naive, central memory and Treg TCRB repertoires was seen in patients than in healthy donors. There was a moderate but significant shortening of TCRB CDR3s in all four CD4+ subsets of Type 1 diabetes patients.

This clone has only a few counts. Antigen specificity is unknown. Germline V gene lookup returns CDR1 GTSNPN and CDR2 SVGIG (reference sequence). V was clipped by 4 bases and J by 1 base; unmatched bases: 9. This CDR3 is 15 amino acids long. The TCR sequence derives from a man aged 30 to 39 with type 1 diabetes. The sequencing sample was made of naive CD4+ T cells from blood. The chain combines TRBV30 with TRBJ1-1; 7 bases map to TRBD1. CDR3 sequence (DNA): TGTGCCTGGACCAGGTTGGACAGGCCGAACACTGAAGCTTTCTTT. Its translation: CAWTRLDRPNTEAFF.